Listed here are 13 T cell receptor beta chains from one sample, sequenced in a study of cytotoxic CD8 clonotypes in ibrutinib-treated CLL. Generated by immunoSEQ multiplex PCR, the TCRdb table keeps only in-frame clones and is missing some. The sample yields 100,000 to 150,000 clones, 80% to 90% seen once. The sample here was PBMCs, taken after 24 months of ibrutinib treatment. These receptors originate from a human donor with chronic lymphocytic leukemia.

This CDR3 is CASRRDPSADGYTF. The CDR3, as DNA: TGTGCCAGCAGAAGGGACCCTTCGGCAGATGGCTACACCTTC. V is TRBV5-6 and J is TRBJ1-2; D is perhaps TRBD1 (5 bases). The CDR3 runs to 14 residues. Germline V gene lookup returns CDR1 SGHDT and CDR2 YYEEEE. The germline V and J ends were trimmed by 5 bases and 6 bases, with 17 bases remaining between them.

The chain recombines TRBV5-1 with TRBJ2-7; the D gene could be TRBD1 or TRBD2 (5 bases each). Germline V gene sequence: CDR1 SGHRS, CDR2 YFSETQ. The CDR3 spans 18 residues. V was pared by 3 bases and J by 1 base, with 23 bases between. CDR3 amino acids: CASSWTTGTILASYEQYF. DNA of the CDR3: TGCGCCAGCAGCTGGACAACCGGGACCATACTTGCTTCCTACGAGCAGTACTTC.

This clone was seen only a few times. The genes are TRBV15 and TRBJ2-7, with D tentatively TRBD2 (6 bases). Germline V CDR1 and CDR2: LNHNV, YYDKDF (reference sequence). V was shortened by 1 base and J by 2 bases, with 18 bases between the two germline ends. The CDR3 totals 17 residues. DNA for the CDR3: TGTGCCACCAGCAGAGTTCGGGTGCGGGACTCCCCCTACGAGCAGTACTTC. Its translation is CATSRVRVRDSPYEQYF.

V and J are TRBV19 and TRBJ1-2, with TRBD1 as a possible D gene (5 bases). CDR3 size: 14 residues. Germline lookup yields CDR1 LNHDA and CDR2 SQIVND (reference sequence). Trimming removed 3 bases from V and 4 bases from J, with 12 bases in between. The CDR3 reads CASSMRGGPYGYTF. The CDR3 DNA reads as TGTGCCAGTAGTATGCGGGGGGGACCCTATGGCTACACCTTC.

The chain recombines TRBV4-2 with TRBJ1-5; D ambiguous. Germline lookup yields CDR1 LGHNA and CDR2 YNFKEQ. V was clipped by 0 bases and J by 6 bases, with 6 bases between them. The CDR3 totals 13 residues. DNA of the CDR3: TGTGCCAGCAGCCAAGAGGGAGGTCAGCCCCAGCATTTT. Amino acid sequence: CASSQEGGQPQHF.

The chain employs TRBV28 and TRBJ2-1; 8 nucleotides line up with TRBD2. V gave up 2 bases and J gave up 10 bases; unmatched junction bases: 16. The CDR3 is 17 residues long. The germline CDR1 and CDR2 sequences are MDHEN and SYDVKM. CDR3 nucleotide sequence: TGTGCCAGCAGTTTAACGGGCGGGAGGACTACAATGGCGGAGCAGTTCTTC. Encoded protein: CASSLTGGRTTMAEQFF.

Worth noting for this clone: Distinct nucleotide sequences in the sample also encode this CDR3. The chain combines TRBV10-3 with TRBJ2-3, with D unclear. CDR1 is ENHRY, CDR2 SYGVKD, per germline. There are 14 residues in the CDR3. The V and J ends lost 6 bases and 0 bases respectively, with 10 bases between them. CDR3 sequence: CAIRTTLSTDTQYF. CDR3 DNA: TGTGCCATCAGGACCACACTGAGCACAGATACGCAGTATTTT.

The chain joins TRBV27 to TRBJ2-7; no reliable D call. Germline CDR1 and CDR2: MNHEY and SMNVEV (reference sequence). The length of the CDR3 is 14 residues. V was clipped by 8 bases and J by 2 bases, with 16 bases between them. Here the CDR3 DNA reads TGTGCCAGCGGTGTGAGAGCCAGAGCCTACGAGCAGTACTTC. Translated: CASGVRARAYEQYF.

The rearrangement joins TRBV5-1 to TRBJ1-5; a weak D match, TRBD1 (6 bases). The germline V gene encodes CDR1 SGHRS and CDR2 YFSETQ. CDR3 length equals 14 residues. CDR3 bases: TGCCTTAATACAACCGACAGGAACAATCAGCCCCAGCATTTT. Its translation: CLNTTDRNNQPQHF.

The chain has TRBV7-2 and TRBJ2-7; 14 positions match TRBD2. Germline V gene sequence: CDR1 SGHTA, CDR2 FQGNSA. The length of the CDR3 is 15 residues. The trim removed 3 bases at V and 6 bases at J, leaving 4 bases unmatched. As DNA, the CDR3 is TGTGCCAGCAGCTTGCGGACTAGCGGGAGGACCGAGCAGTACTTC. Translating it yields CASSLRTSGRTEQYF.

The table lists this clone with a count of one. The chain uses TRBV6-1 and TRBJ2-1; TRBD1 matches at 8 bases. CDR3 length: 16 residues. Germline lookup yields CDR1 MNHNS and CDR2 SASEGT. The ends lost 3 bases at V and 9 bases at J; junction bases unmatched: 13. The CDR3 loop is CASSEGMGQGAGEQFF. The CDR3 region has the DNA TGTGCCAGCAGTGAGGGAATGGGCCAGGGGGCCGGTGAGCAGTTCTTC.

The V gene is TRBV10-3, the J gene TRBJ2-6; 9 positions agree with TRBD1. V lost 6 bases to trimming and J lost 2 bases; unmatched junction nucleotides: 8. The CDR3 has 17 residues. The germline V gene encodes CDR1 ENHRY and CDR2 SYGVKD. CDR3 coding DNA: TGTGCCATCAGCCAGGGACAGGGAAGGACTGGGGCCAACGTCCTGACTTTC. It yields the protein CAISQGQGRTGANVLTF.

The V gene is TRBV7-8, the J gene TRBJ1-2; D might be TRBD1 (6 bases). Germline-derived CDR1 and CDR2 are SGHVS and FQNEAQ. The CDR3 totals 15 residues. Trimming removed 1 base at V and 4 bases at J, with 13 bases between. In DNA form, the CDR3 reads TGTGCCAGCAGCTTAGAGGGGGGCTTCACCTATGGCTACACCTTC. This gives the protein CASSLEGGFTYGYTF.